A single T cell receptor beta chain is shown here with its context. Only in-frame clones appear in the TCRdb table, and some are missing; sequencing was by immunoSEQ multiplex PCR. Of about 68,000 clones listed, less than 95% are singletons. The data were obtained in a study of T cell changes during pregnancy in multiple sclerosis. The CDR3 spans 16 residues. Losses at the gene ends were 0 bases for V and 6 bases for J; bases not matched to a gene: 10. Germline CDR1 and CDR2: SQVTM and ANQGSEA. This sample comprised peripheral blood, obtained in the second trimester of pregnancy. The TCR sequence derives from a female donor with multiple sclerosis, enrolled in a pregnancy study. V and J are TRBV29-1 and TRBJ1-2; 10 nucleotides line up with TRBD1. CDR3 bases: TGCAGCGTTGAAGATCGGGGGACAGGGGCGGTTAATGGCTACACCTTC. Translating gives CSVEDRGTGAVNGYTF.